These T cell receptor beta chains were read from a single sample in a study of spatial heterogeneity in lung cancer. Each CDR3 protein is one row after TCRdb ran MiXCR on the 5' RACE reads. Of some 100,000 distinct CDR3 sequences listed, nearly 4.5% were seen once; the top ten hold 21%. The material was lung tumor tissue, obtained at surgery. The source of these receptors is a male donor with early-stage non-small cell lung cancer. CDR3s include the opening cysteine and the closing phenylalanine or tryptophan. Each record gives: clone size, V gene, CDR3 protein. The size field is filled for only some rows; it gives once, few, many or a size class.

many | TRBV9 | CASSAGTAPYEQYF
many | TRBV5-1 | CASSLQGAGELFF
many | TRBV20-1 | CSARPLTGGYGYTF
. | TRBV7-2 | CASSPGRSWASGNEQFF
. | TRBV7-2 | CASSLSSLSEQYF
many | TRBV29-1 | CSVEGQMNTEAFF
few | TRBV4-1 | CASSQEGGGNSPLHF
many | TRBV7-2 | CASSFSYGNTIYF
many | TRBV28 | CASSVLAGGPYEQYF
many | TRBV3-1 | CASSQDVEVHYEQYF
many | TRBV6-5 | CASTGGGGASYEQYF
many | TRBV4-2 | CASSQERQGTDTQYF
few | TRBV7-9 | CASSFGTGDSPLHF
many | TRBV25-1 | CASSVFGEQFF
many | TRBV4-2 | CASSQENRGFTEAFF
many | TRBV11-2 | CASSLVGTGHEAFF
many | TRBV7-6 | CASSFLSFGQAGGYTF
many | TRBV20-1 | CSAKISMDTQYF
few | TRBV7-9 | CASSLTGLADTQYF
many | TRBV28 | CASAAAGAEKETQYF
. | TRBV6-5 | CASSSSGKNTEAFF